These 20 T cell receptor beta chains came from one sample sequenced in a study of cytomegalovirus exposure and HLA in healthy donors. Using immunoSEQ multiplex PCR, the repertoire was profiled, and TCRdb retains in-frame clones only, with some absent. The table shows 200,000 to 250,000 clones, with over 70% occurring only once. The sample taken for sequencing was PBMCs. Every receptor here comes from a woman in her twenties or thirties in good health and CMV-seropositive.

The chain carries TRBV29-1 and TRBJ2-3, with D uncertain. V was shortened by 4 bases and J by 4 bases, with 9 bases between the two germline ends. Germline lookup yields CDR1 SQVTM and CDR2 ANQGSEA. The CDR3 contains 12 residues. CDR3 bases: TGCAGCGTTGGGTCCGTTTCAGATACGCAGTATTTT. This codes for CSVGSVSDTQYF.

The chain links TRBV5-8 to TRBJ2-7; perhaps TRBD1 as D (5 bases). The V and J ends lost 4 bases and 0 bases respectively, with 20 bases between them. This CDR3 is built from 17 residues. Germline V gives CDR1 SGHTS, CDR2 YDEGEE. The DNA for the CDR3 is TGTGCCAGCAGCCCACCTTTAGGGGCGTCCCGCTCCTACGAGCAGTACTTC. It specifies CASSPPLGASRSYEQYF. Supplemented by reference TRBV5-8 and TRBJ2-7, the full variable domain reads EAGVTQSPTHLIKTRGQQATLRCSPISGHTSVYWYQQALGLGLQFLLWYDEGEERNRGNFPPRFSGRQFPNYSSELNVNALELEDSALYLCASSPPLGASRSYEQYFGPGTRLTVT.

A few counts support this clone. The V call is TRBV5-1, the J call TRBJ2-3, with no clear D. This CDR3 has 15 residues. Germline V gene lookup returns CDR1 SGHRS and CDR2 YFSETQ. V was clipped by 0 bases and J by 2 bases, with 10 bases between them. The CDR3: CASSLEGRLTDTQYF. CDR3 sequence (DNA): TGCGCCAGCAGCTTGGAGGGCAGACTCACAGATACGCAGTATTTT.

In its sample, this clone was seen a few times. The CDR3 loop reads CASSFSYTQYF. The DNA of the CDR3 is TGCGCCAGCAGCTTTTCCTATACGCAGTATTTT. The chain combines TRBV5-1 with TRBJ2-3; D is unclear. Trimming took 2 bases from V and 7 from J, leaving 5 bases between them. Germline CDR1 SGHRS, CDR2 YFSETQ. This CDR3 has 11 amino acids.

The CDR3 loop is CASSLSTNEKLFF. The CDR3, as DNA: TGTGCCAGCAGCTTATCAACTAATGAAAAACTGTTTTTT. J is TRBJ1-4 and V is TRBV6-1; D is ambiguous. The CDR3 is 13 amino acids. V lost 6 bases, J lost 0 bases, and 5 bases lay in between. Germline V gene data show CDR1 as MNHNS and CDR2 as SASEGT.

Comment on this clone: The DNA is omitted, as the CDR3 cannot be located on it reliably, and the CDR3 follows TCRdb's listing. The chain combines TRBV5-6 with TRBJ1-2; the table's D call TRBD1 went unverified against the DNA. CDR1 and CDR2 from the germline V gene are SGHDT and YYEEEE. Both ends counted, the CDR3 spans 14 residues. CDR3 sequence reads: CASSLVGQGAGDTF.

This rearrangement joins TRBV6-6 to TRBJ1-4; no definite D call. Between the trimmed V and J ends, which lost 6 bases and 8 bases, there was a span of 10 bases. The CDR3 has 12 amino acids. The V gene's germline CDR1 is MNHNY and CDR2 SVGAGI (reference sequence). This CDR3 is CASREGIEKLFF. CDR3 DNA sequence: TGTGCCAGCAGGGAAGGTATCGAAAAACTGTTTTTT.

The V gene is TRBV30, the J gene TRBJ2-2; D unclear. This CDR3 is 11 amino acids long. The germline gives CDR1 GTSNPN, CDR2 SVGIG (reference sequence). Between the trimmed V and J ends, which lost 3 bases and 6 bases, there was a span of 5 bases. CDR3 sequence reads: CAWRGPGELFF. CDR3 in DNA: TGTGCCTGGAGGGGCCCCGGGGAGCTGTTTTTT.

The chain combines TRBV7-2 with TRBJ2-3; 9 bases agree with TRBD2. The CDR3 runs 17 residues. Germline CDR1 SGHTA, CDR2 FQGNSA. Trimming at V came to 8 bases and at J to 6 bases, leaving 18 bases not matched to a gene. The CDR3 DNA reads TGTGCCAGCGGCCTGGATTCGAGCGGGAGGAACGTGGATACGCAGTATTTT. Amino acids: CASGLDSSGRNVDTQYF. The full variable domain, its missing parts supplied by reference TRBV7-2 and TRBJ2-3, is GAGVSQSPSNKVTEKGKDVELRCDPISGHTALYWYRQSLGQGLEFLIYFQGNSAPDKSGLPSDRFSAERTGGSVSTLTIQRTQQEDSAVYLCASGLDSSGRNVDTQYFGPGTRLTVL.

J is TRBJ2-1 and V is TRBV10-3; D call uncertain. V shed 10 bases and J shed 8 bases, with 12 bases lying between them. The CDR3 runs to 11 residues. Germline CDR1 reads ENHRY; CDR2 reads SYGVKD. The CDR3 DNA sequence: TGTGCCACCATGGAAGAGTATGAGCAGTTCTTC. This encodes CATMEEYEQFF.

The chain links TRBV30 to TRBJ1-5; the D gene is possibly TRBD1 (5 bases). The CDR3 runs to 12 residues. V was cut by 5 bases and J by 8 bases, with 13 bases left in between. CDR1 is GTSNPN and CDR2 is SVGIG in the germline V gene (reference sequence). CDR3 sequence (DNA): TGTGCCTGGGACAGCGGCCAAAAGCCCCAGCATTTT. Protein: CAWDSGQKPQHF. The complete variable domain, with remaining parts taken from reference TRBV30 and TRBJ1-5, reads SQTIHQWPATLVQPVGSPLSLECTVEGTSNPNLYWYRQAAGRGLQLLFYSVGIGQISSEVPQNLSASRPQDRQFILSSKKLLLSDSGFYLCAWDSGQKPQHFGDGTRLSIL.

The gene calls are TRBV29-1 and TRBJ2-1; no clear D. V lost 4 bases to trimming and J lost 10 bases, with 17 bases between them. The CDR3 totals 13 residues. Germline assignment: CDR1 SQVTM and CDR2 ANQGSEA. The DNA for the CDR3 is TGCAGCGTTGCCCGGACGGCCTTTTGGGAGCAGTTCTTC. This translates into CSVARTAFWEQFF.

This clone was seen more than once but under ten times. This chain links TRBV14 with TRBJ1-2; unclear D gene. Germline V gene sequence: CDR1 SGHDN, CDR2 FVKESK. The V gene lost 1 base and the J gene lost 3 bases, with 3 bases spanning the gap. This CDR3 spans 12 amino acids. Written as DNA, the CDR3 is TGTGCCAGCAGCCAAGGGCACTATGGCTACACCTTC. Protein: CASSQGHYGYTF.

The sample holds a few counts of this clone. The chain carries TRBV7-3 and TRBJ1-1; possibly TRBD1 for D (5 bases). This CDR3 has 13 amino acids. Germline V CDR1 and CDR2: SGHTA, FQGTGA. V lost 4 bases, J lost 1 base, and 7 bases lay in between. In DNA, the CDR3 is TGTGCCAGCAGCTCCGGGACGAACACTGAAGCTTTCTTT. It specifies CASSSGTNTEAFF.

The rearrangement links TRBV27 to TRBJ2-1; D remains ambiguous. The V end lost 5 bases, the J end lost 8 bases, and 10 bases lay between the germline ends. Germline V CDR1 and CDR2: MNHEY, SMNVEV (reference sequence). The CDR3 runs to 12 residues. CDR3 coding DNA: TGTGCCAGCAGTCTAAAGGGTGATGAGCAGTTCTTC. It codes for CASSLKGDEQFF.

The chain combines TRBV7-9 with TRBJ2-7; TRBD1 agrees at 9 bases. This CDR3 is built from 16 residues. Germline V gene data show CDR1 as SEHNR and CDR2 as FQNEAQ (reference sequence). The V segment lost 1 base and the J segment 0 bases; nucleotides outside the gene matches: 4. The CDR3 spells CASSLGGTGNSYEQYF. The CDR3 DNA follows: TGTGCCAGCAGCTTAGGGGGGACAGGGAACTCCTACGAGCAGTACTTC.

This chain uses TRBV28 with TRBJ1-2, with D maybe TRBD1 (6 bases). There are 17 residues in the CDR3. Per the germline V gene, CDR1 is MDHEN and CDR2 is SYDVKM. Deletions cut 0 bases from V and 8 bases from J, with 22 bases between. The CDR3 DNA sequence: TGTGCCAGCAGTTTATGGTCGGGGAGGACAGCTCGGACAGGCTACACCTTC. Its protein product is CASSLWSGRTARTGYTF.

For the CDR3, the DNA is TGTGCCAGCAGCCAAGGACTGGGCACTGAAGCTTTCTTT. This encodes CASSQGLGTEAFF. The gene calls are TRBV7-3 and TRBJ1-1, with D unresolved. Trimming took 5 bases from V and 4 from J, leaving 11 bases between them. Germline-derived CDR1 and CDR2 are SGHTA and FQGTGA. The CDR3 spans 13 residues.

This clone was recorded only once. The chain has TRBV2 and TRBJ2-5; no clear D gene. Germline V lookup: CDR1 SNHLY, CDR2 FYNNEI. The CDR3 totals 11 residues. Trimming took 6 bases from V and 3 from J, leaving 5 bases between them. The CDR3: CASRKKETQYF. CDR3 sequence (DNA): TGTGCCAGCAGGAAGAAAGAGACCCAGTACTTC.

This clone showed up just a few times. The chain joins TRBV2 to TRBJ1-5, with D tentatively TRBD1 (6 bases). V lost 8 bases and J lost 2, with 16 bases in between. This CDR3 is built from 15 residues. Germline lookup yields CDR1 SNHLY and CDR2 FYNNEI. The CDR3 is CASEEGGFGNQPQHF. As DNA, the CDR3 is TGTGCCAGCGAAGAGGGGGGGTTTGGCAATCAGCCCCAGCATTTT.